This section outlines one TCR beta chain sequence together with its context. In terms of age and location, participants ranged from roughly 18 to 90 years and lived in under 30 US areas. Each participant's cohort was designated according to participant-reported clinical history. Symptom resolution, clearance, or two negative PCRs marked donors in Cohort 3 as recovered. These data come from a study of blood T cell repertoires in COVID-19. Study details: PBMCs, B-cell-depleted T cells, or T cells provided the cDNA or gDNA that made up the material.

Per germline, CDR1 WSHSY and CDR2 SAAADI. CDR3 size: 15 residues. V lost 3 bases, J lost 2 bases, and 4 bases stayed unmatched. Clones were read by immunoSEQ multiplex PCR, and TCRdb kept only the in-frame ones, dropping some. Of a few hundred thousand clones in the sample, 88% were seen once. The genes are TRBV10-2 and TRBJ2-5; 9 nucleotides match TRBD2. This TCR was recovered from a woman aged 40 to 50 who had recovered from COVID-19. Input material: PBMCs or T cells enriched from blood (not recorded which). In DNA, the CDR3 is TGCGCCAGCAGTGAATTAAGCGGGAGGCAAGAGACCCAGTACTTC. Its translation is CASSELSGRQETQYF.